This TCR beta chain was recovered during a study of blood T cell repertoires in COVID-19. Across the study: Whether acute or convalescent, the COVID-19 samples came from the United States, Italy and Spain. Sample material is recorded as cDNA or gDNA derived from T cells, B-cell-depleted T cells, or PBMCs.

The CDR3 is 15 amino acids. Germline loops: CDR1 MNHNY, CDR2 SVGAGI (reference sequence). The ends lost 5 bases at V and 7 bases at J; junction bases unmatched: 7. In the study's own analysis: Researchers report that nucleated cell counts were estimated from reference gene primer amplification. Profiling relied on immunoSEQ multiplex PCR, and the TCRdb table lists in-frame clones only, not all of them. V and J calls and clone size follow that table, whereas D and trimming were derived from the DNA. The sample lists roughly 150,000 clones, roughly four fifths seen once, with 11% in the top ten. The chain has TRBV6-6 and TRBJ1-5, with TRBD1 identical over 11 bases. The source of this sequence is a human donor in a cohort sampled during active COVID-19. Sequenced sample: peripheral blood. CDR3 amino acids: CASSKGTGGDQPQHF. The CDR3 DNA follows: TGTGCCAGCAGTAAGGGGACAGGGGGAGACCAGCCCCAGCATTTT.